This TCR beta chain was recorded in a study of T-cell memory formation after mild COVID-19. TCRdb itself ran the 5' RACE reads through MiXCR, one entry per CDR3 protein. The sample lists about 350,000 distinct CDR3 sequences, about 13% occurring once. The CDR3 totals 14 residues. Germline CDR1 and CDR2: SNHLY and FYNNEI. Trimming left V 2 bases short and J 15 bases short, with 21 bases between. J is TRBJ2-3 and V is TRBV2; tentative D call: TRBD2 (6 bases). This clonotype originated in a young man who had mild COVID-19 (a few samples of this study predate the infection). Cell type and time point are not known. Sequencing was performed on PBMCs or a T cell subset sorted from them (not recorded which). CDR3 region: CASSEWTRDSFGYF. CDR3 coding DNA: TGTGCCAGCAGTGAATGGACCCGGGACTCCTTTGGTTATTTT.